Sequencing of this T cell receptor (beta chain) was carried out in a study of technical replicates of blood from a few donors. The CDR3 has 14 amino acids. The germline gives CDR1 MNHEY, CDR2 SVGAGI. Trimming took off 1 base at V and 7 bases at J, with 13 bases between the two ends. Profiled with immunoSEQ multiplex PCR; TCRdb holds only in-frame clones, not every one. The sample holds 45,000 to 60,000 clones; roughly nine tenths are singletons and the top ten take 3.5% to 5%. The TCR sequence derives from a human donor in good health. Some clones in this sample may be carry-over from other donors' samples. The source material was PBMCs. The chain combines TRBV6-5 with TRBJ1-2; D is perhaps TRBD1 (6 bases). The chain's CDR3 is CASSYYTGKGGYTF. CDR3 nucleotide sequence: TGTGCCAGCAGTTACTACACAGGGAAGGGTGGCTACACCTTC.